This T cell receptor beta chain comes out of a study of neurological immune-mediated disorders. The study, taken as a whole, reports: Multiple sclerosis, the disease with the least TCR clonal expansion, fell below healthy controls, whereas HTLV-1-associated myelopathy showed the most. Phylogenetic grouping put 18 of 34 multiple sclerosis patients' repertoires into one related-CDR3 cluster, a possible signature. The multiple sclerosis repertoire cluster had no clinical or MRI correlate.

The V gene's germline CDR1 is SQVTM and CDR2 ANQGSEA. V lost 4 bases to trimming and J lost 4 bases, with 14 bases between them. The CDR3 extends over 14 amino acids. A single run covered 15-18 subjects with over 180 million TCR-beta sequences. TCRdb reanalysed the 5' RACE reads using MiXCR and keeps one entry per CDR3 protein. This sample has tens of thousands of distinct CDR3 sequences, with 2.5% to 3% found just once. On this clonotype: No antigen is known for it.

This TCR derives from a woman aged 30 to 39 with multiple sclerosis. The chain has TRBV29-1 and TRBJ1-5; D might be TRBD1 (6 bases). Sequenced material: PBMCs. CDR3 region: CSVVQGGKNQPQHF. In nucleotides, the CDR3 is TGCAGCGTTGTACAAGGGGGTAAGAATCAGCCCCAGCATTTT.